This T cell receptor (beta chain) was documented in a study of CD8+ T cells in alopecia areata. The study, taken as a whole, reports: Greater clonality was observed in lesional scalp samples, especially alopecia totalis/universalis, versus normal scalp. TCRs were shared less clearly across patients than in mice, possibly for HLA-related reasons. When scalp samples are sequenced, resident alphabeta T cells of normal skin are also captured.

RNA extraction was followed by reverse transcription into cDNA, which acted as the sequencing template. Clones were sequenced by immunoSEQ multiplex PCR, and TCRdb holds only the in-frame ones, with some missing. The repertoire has some 110,000 clones, roughly two thirds of them found once; the top ten carry around 3%. Germline V CDR1 and CDR2: MGHDK, SYGVNS. V lost 3 bases and J lost 4, with 12 bases in between. CDR3 length: 14 amino acids. Comment on this clone: Its specificity is not known.

The source is a human donor in good health. The sample consisted of CD4+ T cells sorted from blood. The chain carries TRBV25-1 and TRBJ2-5, with D possibly being TRBD1 (7 bases). The CDR3 DNA reads as TGTGCCAGCAGTGACCACAGGGGAGGAGAGACCCAGTACTTC. Protein product: CASSDHRGGETQYF.